One sample yielded the 12 T cell receptor beta chains listed below, sequenced in a study of T-cell memory formation after mild COVID-19. TCRdb used MiXCR to reprocess the 5' RACE reads, holding one entry per CDR3 protein. Of 380,000 or so distinct CDR3 sequences in the sample, over 13% were seen once. The sample comprised PBMCs or a T cell subset sorted from them (not recorded which). The receptors derive from a man aged 18 to 35 who had mild COVID-19 (a few samples of this study predate the infection). Cell type and time point are not known.

The J gene is TRBJ2-7, the V gene TRBV7-8, with 9 bases that match TRBD1. V lost 4 bases to trimming and J lost 3 bases; unmatched junction nucleotides: 4. In germline, CDR1 is SGHVS, CDR2 FQNEAQ. This CDR3 comprises 14 residues. The CDR3 loop reads CASSSTGGLYEQYF. The CDR3 bases are TGTGCCAGCAGCTCGACAGGGGGTCTCTACGAGCAGTACTTC.

This clonotype came up many times. This chain connects TRBV4-3 to TRBJ2-1, with D possibly being TRBD2 (5 bases). V lost 2 bases and J lost 7, with 12 bases in between. The CDR3 extends over 14 amino acids. The V gene's germline CDR1 is LGHNA and CDR2 YSLEER. This chain's CDR3 is CASSQLSTRNEQFF. The CDR3 DNA reads as TGCGCCAGCAGCCAATTAAGTACTAGGAATGAGCAGTTCTTC.

The rearrangement links TRBV4-1 to TRBJ2-2; D is tentatively TRBD1 or TRBD2 (5 bases each). This CDR3 comprises 15 residues. Germline V lookup: CDR1 MGHRA, CDR2 YSYEKL. V dropped 5 bases and J dropped 5 bases, with 15 bases sitting between them. The CDR3 loop reads CASSLEGRRTGELFF. The CDR3 nucleotides read TGCGCCAGCAGCTTAGAGGGGCGAAGGACCGGGGAGCTGTTTTTT.

The chain carries TRBV5-4 and TRBJ2-5; maybe TRBD2 (6 bases). The CDR3 totals 13 residues. CDR1 SGHNT and CDR2 YYREEE come from the germline V gene (reference sequence). Trimming took off 6 bases at V and 5 bases at J, with 14 bases between the two ends. The CDR3 coding sequence is TGTGCCAGCAAGACAGAAGGAGGGGAGACCCAGTACTTC. Residues: CASKTEGGETQYF.

The gene calls are TRBV7-3 and TRBJ1-2; 10 positions agree with TRBD1. Germline CDR1 and CDR2: SGHTA and FQGTGA. The CDR3 has 18 residues. Trimming took 1 base from V and 7 from J; bases not matched to a gene: 15. The CDR3 coding sequence is TGTGCCAGCAGCTTAAATCCCGGGACCGGGACAGGGGCGGTTGGCTACACCTTC. Protein product: CASSLNPGTGTGAVGYTF.

This clonotype turned up a few times. This sequence joins TRBV29-1 and TRBJ2-5; the match to TRBD1 covers 7 bases. The CDR3 covers 13 residues. Germline V lookup: CDR1 SQVTM, CDR2 ANQGSEA. With 1 base clipped from V and 4 bases from J, the junction kept 3 bases outside the gene matches. For the CDR3, the DNA is TGCAGCGTTGAAGGGACAGGATCAGAGACCCAGTACTTC. This translates into CSVEGTGSETQYF.

The chain recombines TRBV4-1 with TRBJ2-7; 11 positions match TRBD2. The CDR3 spans 15 residues. J gave up 3 bases and V 4 bases, and 5 bases lay outside the gene matches. CDR1 and CDR2 from the germline V gene are MGHRA and YSYEKL. In DNA, the CDR3 is TGCGCCAGCAGCCTTCTAGCGGGGGGCCGCTACGAGCAGTACTTC. Translating gives CASSLLAGGRYEQYF.

The J gene is TRBJ1-1, the V gene TRBV14, with D tentatively TRBD1 (6 bases). The V and J ends lost 1 base and 1 base respectively, with 16 bases between them. Germline CDR1 is SGHDN and CDR2 is FVKESK. CDR3 length: 17 amino acids. CDR3: CASSQVDRITPNTEAFF. In DNA, the CDR3 is TGTGCCAGCAGCCAAGTAGACAGGATCACTCCGAACACTGAAGCTTTCTTT.

The chain combines TRBV28 with TRBJ2-4; D gene ambiguous. Germline V lookup: CDR1 MDHEN, CDR2 SYDVKM. The CDR3 sequence is 13 residues long. V shed 2 bases and J shed 9 bases, with 11 bases lying between them. The CDR3 DNA reads TGTGCCAGCAGTTTAAGTAGTAAGGTCATTCAGTACTTC. Protein sequence: CASSLSSKVIQYF.

A few counts support this clonotype. V and J are TRBV24-1 and TRBJ2-1; 9 bases are shared with TRBD2. V trimming: 3 bases; J trimming: 3 bases; junction bases outside the gene matches: 11. The CDR3 contains 18 residues. Germline-derived CDR1 and CDR2 are KGHDR and SFDVKD. The CDR3 loop is CATSDTQFSGGHYNEQFF. The CDR3 DNA reads TGTGCCACCAGTGATACCCAGTTCAGCGGGGGGCACTACAATGAGCAGTTCTTC.

This clonotype was seen many times. The chain employs TRBV19 and TRBJ1-5; D is ambiguous. This CDR3 contains 15 residues. V lost 2 bases, J lost 0 bases, and 8 bases lay in between. Germline CDR1 LNHDA, CDR2 SQIVND (reference sequence). CDR3 sequence reads: CASSITAHSNQPQHF. CDR3 bases: TGTGCCAGTAGTATAACAGCGCATAGCAATCAGCCCCAGCATTTT.

This clonotype was seen a handful of times. The CDR3: CASSVRPTRSYEQYV. The CDR3 bases are TGCGCCAGCAGCGTCCGACCGACCCGCTCCTACGAGCAGTACGTC. V usage is TRBV5-1 and J usage is TRBJ2-7; no clear D. In germline, CDR1 is SGHRS, CDR2 YFSETQ. The V end lost 4 bases, the J end lost 0 bases, and 14 bases lay between the germline ends. The CDR3 is 15 amino acids.